The T cell receptor (beta chain) under discussion was sequenced for a study of neurological immune-mediated disorders (dated by TCRdb to the late 2010s). At the level of the whole study: Peripheral blood TCR-beta repertoires from HTLV-I-associated myelopathy (HAM/TSP) patients, multiple sclerosis patients and healthy controls were compared by UMI-based sequencing. The 106 TCR-beta libraries covered PBMC samples along with longitudinal samples, technical triplicates, and paired sorted CD4+ and CD8+ T-cell subsets. Of the approximately 70 subjects in the cohort, around 15 were HAM/TSP patients, roughly 35 were multiple sclerosis patients, and about 20 were healthy controls. Results and caveats for the whole study, not just this receptor: Across subjects, expanded clones never shared an identical CDR3 amino acid sequence, which suggests that the TCR-beta repertoires in every group were private. TCR clonal expansion was greatest in HAM/TSP patients and smallest in MS patients, who ranked below even healthy controls.

cDNA synthesis used template-switch 5'RACE with a primer carrying a 10-nucleotide random unique molecular identifier tagging each TCR transcript. Each sequencing run produced over 160 million TCR-beta sequences covering 15-18 subjects. The RNeasy kit was used to extract total RNA. The KAPA Real-time Library Amplification kit was used to amplify TCR-beta VDJ regions with primers targeting the TCR constant region and the 5'RACE anchor. Sample indexes and Illumina adaptors were added in a first PCR, and a second PCR then increased library yield. The roughly 650 bp TCR product was size-selected on a 2% E-gel SizeSelection system after Ampure bead purification. Library quality was checked on a Bioanalyzer, concentration was measured with Qubit, and libraries were quantified with the Kapa Library Quantification kit before pooling. An Illumina HiSeq 2500 was used to sequence the libraries paired-end at 2 x 150 bp. To increase sequence diversity, about 25-31% phiX was spiked into each library pool. The source study handled its data this way. The quality-filtered reads were processed with the UMI-based MiGEC pipeline, whose error correction step removed more than 75% of the raw TCR sequences. VDJ genes were aligned to IMGT germline references, and clonotypes were defined by unique CDR3 amino acid sequence plus V-J genes. Clonal expansion, Shannon diversity and CDR3 relatedness were evaluated with VDJtools (CalcPairwiseDistances, ClusterSamples), while phylogenetic trees were built in CLCbio workbench. Clones with at least 8 unique UMIs were defined as expanded, with this threshold being based on coefficient-of-variation modelling across technical triplicates. Through fastp at Q25 and MiXCR, TCRdb rebuilt clones from the public reads, retaining in-frame beta chains. One record per CDR3 amino acid sequence lists the most common genes and DNA. It is TCRdb's table, rather than the study itself, that gives the V and J calls and clone size. The sample data list 30,000 to 45,000 distinct CDR3 sequences, and roughly 5% of these were observed just once. Around 9% of the sample lies in the top ten.

The CDR3 sequence holds 14 residues, the cysteine and phenylalanine included. The kept DNA is CDR3 alone, 42 bases in frame from the first base. CDR1 and CDR2 were assigned from the germline V gene as SNHLY and FYNNEI. V and J are truncated by 6 bases and 2 bases respectively, leaving an intervening sequence of 14 bases. Concerning this clonotype itself: The antigen this receptor binds is unknown. No clone much larger than this one lies a single base away; base qualities are absent.

The healthy controls were volunteers from blood banks in Maryland, USA. For sorted-subset TCR libraries, 1 million sorted CD4+ or CD8+ T cells were used. Peripheral blood was subjected to Ficoll-Hypaque density gradient centrifugation to isolate PBMCs, which were then cryopreserved in liquid nitrogen. The study also sequenced paired sorted CD4+ and CD8+ subsets from healthy controls, HAM/TSP patients and MS patients. This TCR was sampled from a man in his late teens or twenties in good health. The rearranged chain carries TRBV2 and TRBJ2-7; matching of 5 bases hints at TRBD2 as the D gene. The sequenced sample consisted of CD4+ T cells from blood. At the DNA level, the sequence is TGTGCCAGCAGGGAGGATGGCGGAACCTACGAGCAGTACTTC. It translates to CASREDGGTYEQYF.